This T cell receptor beta chain was observed in a study of human T cells and chemical hapten exposure. In its sample, this clonotype was seen many times. Its matching antigen is unknown. The time point: healthy volunteer bleed at 2 weeks. Someone pulled total RNA out of unfractionated whole blood. MiXCR, applied by TCRdb to the RACE reads, yields one record per CDR3 protein. The repertoire holds about 45,000 distinct CDR3 sequences, with around 4.5% as singletons. Study-level points and caveats: TCRs at a frequency above 1 in 1000 stayed unchanged with DPC sensitization.

Trimming cost V 0 bases and J 2 bases, with 6 bases left between them. CDR3 length: 14 amino acids. Germline V lookup: CDR1 SGHRS, CDR2 YFSETQ. The specimen was whole blood. This sequence originates from a female donor in good health. Some clones in this sample may be carry-over from other donors' samples. V usage is TRBV5-1 and J usage is TRBJ1-5; D is ambiguous. The DNA for the CDR3 is TGCGCCAGCAGCTTGGAGGCGGGCAATCAGCCCCAGCATTTT. Encoded protein: CASSLEAGNQPQHF.